This is a list of T cell receptor beta chains from one sample in a study of blood T cell repertoires in COVID-19. Clones were read by immunoSEQ multiplex PCR, and TCRdb kept only the in-frame ones, dropping some. The sample has 55,000 to 75,000 clones, approximately 86% seen once; the top ten hold 6.5% to 8%. The sample taken for sequencing was peripheral blood. Receptors were obtained from a human donor with active COVID-19. The donor label of this sample is uncertain. CDR3s include the opening cysteine and the closing phenylalanine or tryptophan. D genes are given only for firm matches.

CDR3 protein: CASSSDSYNEQFF
J gene: TRBJ2-1
D gene: -
V gene: TRBV6-2/TRBV6-3

CDR3 protein: CASSSSGSEYEQYF
J gene: TRBJ2-7
D gene: -
V gene: TRBV21-1

CDR3 protein: CASSEGQGDGYTF
J gene: TRBJ1-2
D gene: TRBD1
V gene: TRBV4-2

CDR3 protein: CASSPAGGFGEQFF
J gene: TRBJ2-1
D gene: TRBD2
V gene: TRBV11-3

CDR3 protein: CASSLGVGAWETQYF
J gene: TRBJ2-5
D gene: -
V gene: TRBV7-7

CDR3 protein: CASSLRDRGHRQAFF
J gene: TRBJ1-1
D gene: TRBD1
V gene: TRBV5-1

CDR3 protein: CASRPRGVEQFF
J gene: TRBJ2-1
D gene: -
V gene: TRBV12-3/TRBV12-4

CDR3 protein: CASSADGEETQYF
J gene: TRBJ2-5
D gene: -
V gene: TRBV2

CDR3 protein: CASSLIGLAGENEQFF
J gene: TRBJ2-1
D gene: TRBD2
V gene: TRBV5-4

CDR3 protein: CAWSVTLAFEDEQFF
J gene: TRBJ2-1
D gene: -
V gene: TRBV30

CDR3 protein: CSVEAGTGGREQYF
J gene: TRBJ2-7
D gene: TRBD1
V gene: TRBV29-1

CDR3 protein: CASSPGTRLTYEQYF
J gene: TRBJ2-7
D gene: -
V gene: TRBV28

CDR3 protein: CASSIIDRDTEAFF
J gene: TRBJ1-1
D gene: TRBD1
V gene: TRBV19

CDR3 protein: CASSSPPSGRHHTGELFF
J gene: TRBJ2-2
D gene: TRBD2
V gene: TRBV5-1

CDR3 protein: CASSGTGTGELFF
J gene: TRBJ2-2
D gene: TRBD1
V gene: TRBV9

CDR3 protein: CASSSRGRDRGRGAYEQYF
J gene: TRBJ2-7
D gene: TRBD1
V gene: TRBV11-3

CDR3 protein: CASTPGTGGEQPQHF
J gene: TRBJ1-5
D gene: TRBD1
V gene: TRBV19

CDR3 protein: CASSTGTGSSKNIQYF
J gene: TRBJ2-4
D gene: TRBD1
V gene: TRBV5-1

CDR3 protein: CASSFSGTGVLTPLHF
J gene: TRBJ1-6
D gene: TRBD1
V gene: TRBV6-5

CDR3 protein: CASSPPADSYNEQFF
J gene: TRBJ2-1
D gene: -
V gene: TRBV7-2

CDR3 protein: CASSPTGAGYEKLFF
J gene: TRBJ1-4
D gene: TRBD1
V gene: TRBV5-1

CDR3 protein: CASSLGTANYGYTF
J gene: TRBJ1-2
D gene: -
V gene: TRBV5-4

CDR3 protein: CASSLGTVAGSQETQYF
J gene: TRBJ2-5
D gene: TRBD2
V gene: TRBV28

CDR3 protein: CASSRGGLDYGYTF
J gene: TRBJ1-2
D gene: -
V gene: TRBV9

CDR3 protein: CASTPNLAGAPNEQFF
J gene: TRBJ2-1
D gene: TRBD2
V gene: TRBV5-1

CDR3 protein: CASSFAGGTTSSYNEQFF
J gene: TRBJ2-1
D gene: TRBD2
V gene: TRBV27

CDR3 protein: CASSLISRFAGPSGNTIYF
J gene: TRBJ1-3
D gene: -
V gene: TRBV11-3

CDR3 protein: CASSSKGSGGNTIYF
J gene: TRBJ1-3
D gene: -
V gene: TRBV6-5

CDR3 protein: CASSRQGASYGYTF
J gene: TRBJ1-2
D gene: TRBD1
V gene: TRBV11-3

CDR3 protein: CASAQGGIKDTQYF
J gene: TRBJ2-3
D gene: -
V gene: TRBV28

CDR3 protein: CASSQGSVPDNSPLHF
J gene: TRBJ1-6
D gene: -
V gene: TRBV4-1

CDR3 protein: CASVQVPKDTQYF
J gene: TRBJ2-3
D gene: -
V gene: TRBV13

CDR3 protein: CASSEAGGYEQYF
J gene: TRBJ2-7
D gene: -
V gene: TRBV25-1

CDR3 protein: CASSSDRDKYSNQPQHF
J gene: TRBJ1-5
D gene: TRBD1
V gene: TRBV28

CDR3 protein: CASSPQAEGARDYGYTF
J gene: TRBJ1-2
D gene: -
V gene: TRBV28

CDR3 protein: CASSILGGQGFYEQFF
J gene: TRBJ2-1
D gene: -
V gene: TRBV21-1

CDR3 protein: CSASSGGTDTQYF
J gene: TRBJ2-3
D gene: -
V gene: TRBV20-1

CDR3 protein: CASSPGEGRNTEAFF
J gene: TRBJ1-1
D gene: -
V gene: TRBV11-2

CDR3 protein: CASKTGIGAWQPQHF
J gene: TRBJ1-5
D gene: TRBD1
V gene: TRBV6-5